This T cell receptor beta chain was profiled in a study of blood T cell repertoires in COVID-19. From germline, CDR1 is MGHRA and CDR2 YSYEKL. V was trimmed by 1 base and J by 8 bases, leaving 21 bases between them. The CDR3 sequence is 17 residues long. Clones were read by immunoSEQ multiplex PCR, and TCRdb kept only the in-frame ones, dropping some. The data show around 260,000 clones, 89% seen once. The chain employs TRBV4-1 and TRBJ2-1, with a possible D match to TRBD2 (5 bases). The TCR sequence derives from a woman in her thirties or forties who had recovered from COVID-19. The source material was peripheral blood. The CDR3 loop is CASSQVGPRLARDEQFF. The DNA of the CDR3 is TGCGCCAGCAGCCAAGTTGGTCCCCGCCTAGCTCGCGATGAGCAGTTCTTC.